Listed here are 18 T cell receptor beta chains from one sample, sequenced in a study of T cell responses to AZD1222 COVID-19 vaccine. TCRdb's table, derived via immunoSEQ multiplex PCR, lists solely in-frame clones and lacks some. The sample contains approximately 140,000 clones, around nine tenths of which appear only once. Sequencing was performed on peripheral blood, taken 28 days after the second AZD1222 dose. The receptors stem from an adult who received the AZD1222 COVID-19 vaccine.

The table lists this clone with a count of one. CDR3: CASSYAPNQPQHF. CDR3 DNA sequence: TGTGCCAGCAGTTATGCCCCAAATCAGCCCCAGCATTTT. The chain employs TRBV6-5 and TRBJ1-5, with no clear D. CDR3 size: 13 residues. The germline V gene has CDR1 MNHEY and CDR2 SVGAGI. The V gene lost 3 bases and the J gene lost 4 bases, with 7 bases spanning the gap.

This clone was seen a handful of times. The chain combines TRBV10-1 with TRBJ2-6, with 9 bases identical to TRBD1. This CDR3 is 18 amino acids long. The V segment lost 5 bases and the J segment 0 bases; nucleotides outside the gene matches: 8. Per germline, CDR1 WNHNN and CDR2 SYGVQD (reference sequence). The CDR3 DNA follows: TGCGCCAGCAGTCTACGCCGGACAGGGGACTCTGGGGCCAACGTCCTGACTTTC. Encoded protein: CASSLRRTGDSGANVLTF.

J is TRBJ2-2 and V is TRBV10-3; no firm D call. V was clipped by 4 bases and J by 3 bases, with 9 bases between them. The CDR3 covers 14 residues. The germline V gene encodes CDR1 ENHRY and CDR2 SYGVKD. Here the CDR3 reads CAISATGDTGELFF. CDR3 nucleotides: TGTGCCATCAGTGCTACTGGCGACACCGGGGAGCTGTTTTTT.

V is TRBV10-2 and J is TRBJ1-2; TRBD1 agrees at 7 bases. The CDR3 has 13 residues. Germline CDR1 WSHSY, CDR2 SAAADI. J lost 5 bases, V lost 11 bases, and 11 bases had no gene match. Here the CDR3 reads CAAGGDIRYGYTF. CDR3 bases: TGCGCCGCAGGGGGGGACATTCGATATGGCTACACCTTC.

This CDR3 is CASSLGDRRPYTF. In DNA form, the CDR3 reads TGTGCCAGCAGCTTGGGGGACAGAAGACCCTACACCTTC. The V call is TRBV5-4, the J call TRBJ1-2, with TRBD1 matching 7 bases. The V gene's germline CDR1 is SGHNT and CDR2 YYREEE (reference sequence). The trim removed 0 bases at V and 10 bases at J, leaving 6 bases unmatched. The CDR3 loop spans 13 amino acids.

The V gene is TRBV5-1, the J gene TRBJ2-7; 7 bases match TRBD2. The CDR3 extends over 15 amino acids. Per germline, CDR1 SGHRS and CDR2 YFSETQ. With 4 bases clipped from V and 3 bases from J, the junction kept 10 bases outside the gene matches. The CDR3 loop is CASSTGGGALYEQYF. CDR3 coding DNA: TGCGCCAGCAGCACCGGCGGGGGTGCCCTCTACGAGCAGTACTTC.

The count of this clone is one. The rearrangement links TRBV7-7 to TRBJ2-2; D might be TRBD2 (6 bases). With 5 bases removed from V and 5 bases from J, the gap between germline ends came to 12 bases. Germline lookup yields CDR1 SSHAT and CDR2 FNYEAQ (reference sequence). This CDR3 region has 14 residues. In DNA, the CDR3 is TGTGCCAGCAGCCCGGGACTGGGGACCGGGGAGCTGTTTTTT. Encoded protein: CASSPGLGTGELFF.

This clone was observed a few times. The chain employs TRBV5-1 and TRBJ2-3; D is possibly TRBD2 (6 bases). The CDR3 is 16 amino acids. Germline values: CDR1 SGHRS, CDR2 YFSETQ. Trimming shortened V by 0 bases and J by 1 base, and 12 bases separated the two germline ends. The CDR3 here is CASSLAGDGGTDTQYF. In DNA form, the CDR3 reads TGCGCCAGCAGCTTGGCGGGGGACGGGGGCACAGATACGCAGTATTTT.

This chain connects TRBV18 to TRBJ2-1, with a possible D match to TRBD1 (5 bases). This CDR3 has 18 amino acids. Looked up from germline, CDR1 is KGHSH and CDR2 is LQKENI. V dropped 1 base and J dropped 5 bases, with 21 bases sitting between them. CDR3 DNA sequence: TGTGCCAGCTCACCACGACCAGGGAATGGGTGGACGAACAATGAGCAGTTCTTC. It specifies CASSPRPGNGWTNNEQFF.

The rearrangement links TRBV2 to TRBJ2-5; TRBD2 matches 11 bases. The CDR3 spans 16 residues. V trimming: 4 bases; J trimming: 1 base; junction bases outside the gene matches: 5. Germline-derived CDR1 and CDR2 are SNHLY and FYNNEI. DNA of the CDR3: TGTGCCAGCAGTGGCGGACTAGCGGGCCTCCAAGAGACCCAGTACTTC. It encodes CASSGGLAGLQETQYF.

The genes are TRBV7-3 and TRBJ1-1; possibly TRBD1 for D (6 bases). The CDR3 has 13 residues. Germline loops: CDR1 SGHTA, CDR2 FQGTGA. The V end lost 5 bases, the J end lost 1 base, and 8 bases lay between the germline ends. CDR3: CASSGQRNTEAFF. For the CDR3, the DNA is TGTGCCAGCAGCGGACAGCGGAACACTGAAGCTTTCTTT.

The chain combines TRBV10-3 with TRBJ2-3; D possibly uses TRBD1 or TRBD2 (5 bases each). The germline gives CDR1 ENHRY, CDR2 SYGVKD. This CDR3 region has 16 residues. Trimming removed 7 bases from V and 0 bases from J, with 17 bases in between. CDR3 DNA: TGTGCCATCACCGAAGAAGGGGACCCTAGCACAGATACGCAGTATTTT. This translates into CAITEEGDPSTDTQYF.

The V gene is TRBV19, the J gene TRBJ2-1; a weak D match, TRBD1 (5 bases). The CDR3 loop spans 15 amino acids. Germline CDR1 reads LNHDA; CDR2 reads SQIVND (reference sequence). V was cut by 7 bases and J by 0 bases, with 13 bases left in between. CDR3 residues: CASTADRDSYNEQFF. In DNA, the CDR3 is TGTGCCAGTACCGCCGACAGAGACTCCTACAATGAGCAGTTCTTC. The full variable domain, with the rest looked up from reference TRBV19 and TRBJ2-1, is DGGITQSPKYLFRKEGQNVTLSCEQNLNHDAMYWYRQDPGQGLRLIYYSQIVNDFQKGDIAEGYSVSREKKESFPLTVTSAQKNPTAFYLCASTADRDSYNEQFFGPGTRLTVL.

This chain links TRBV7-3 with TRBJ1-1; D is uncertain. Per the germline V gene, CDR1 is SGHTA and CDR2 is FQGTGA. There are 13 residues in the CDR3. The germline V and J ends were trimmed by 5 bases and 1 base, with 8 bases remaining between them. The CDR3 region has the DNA TGTGCCAGCAGCGTCAATGGGAACACTGAAGCTTTCTTT. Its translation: CASSVNGNTEAFF.

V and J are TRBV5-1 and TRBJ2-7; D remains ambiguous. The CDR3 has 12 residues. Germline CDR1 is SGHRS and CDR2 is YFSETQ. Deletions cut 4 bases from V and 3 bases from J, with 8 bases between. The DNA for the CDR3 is TGCGCCAGCAGCCAACCAGACTACGAGCAGTACTTC. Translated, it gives CASSQPDYEQYF.

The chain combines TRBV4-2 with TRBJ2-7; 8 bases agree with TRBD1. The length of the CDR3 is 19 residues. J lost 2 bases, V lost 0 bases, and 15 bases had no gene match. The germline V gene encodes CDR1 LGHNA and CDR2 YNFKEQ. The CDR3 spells CASSQDVASRDRPTYEQYF. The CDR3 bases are TGTGCCAGCAGCCAAGATGTAGCCTCAAGGGACAGGCCGACCTACGAGCAGTACTTC.

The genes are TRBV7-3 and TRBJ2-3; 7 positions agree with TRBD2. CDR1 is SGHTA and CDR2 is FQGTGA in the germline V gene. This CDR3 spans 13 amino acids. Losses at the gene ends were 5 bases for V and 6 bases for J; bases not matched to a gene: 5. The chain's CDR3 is CASSLRRGDTQYF. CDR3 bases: TGTGCCAGCAGCCTTCGGCGGGGGGATACGCAGTATTTT. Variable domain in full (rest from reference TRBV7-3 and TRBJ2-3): GAGVSQTPSNKVTEKGKYVELRCDPISGHTALYWYRQSLGQGPEFLIYFQGTGAADDSGLPNDRFFAVRPEGSVSTLKIQRTERGDSAVYLCASSLRRGDTQYFGPGTRLTVL.

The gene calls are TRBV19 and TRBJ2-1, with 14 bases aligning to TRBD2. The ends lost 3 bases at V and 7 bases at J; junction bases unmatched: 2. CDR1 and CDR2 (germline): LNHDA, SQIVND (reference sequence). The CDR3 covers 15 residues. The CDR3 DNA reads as TGTGCCAGTAGTATGGGACTAGCGGGAGTAAATGAGCAGTTCTTC. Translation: CASSMGLAGVNEQFF.